This T cell receptor beta chain was profiled in a study of blood T cell repertoires in COVID-19. The V segment lost 4 bases and the J segment 1 base; nucleotides outside the gene matches: 2. Germline V gene lookup returns CDR1 SNHLY and CDR2 FYNNEI. CDR3 length equals 15 residues. TCRdb keeps only in-frame clones here, not all; method: immunoSEQ multiplex PCR. Seen here are 100,000 to 150,000 clones, 86% observed once, and the top ten hold about 5.4%. V and J are TRBV2 and TRBJ2-1; 9 bases line up with TRBD2. The specimen was peripheral blood. The sequence was collected from a human donor in a cohort sampled during active COVID-19. The CDR3 sequence: CASSGLAGSYNEQFF. CDR3 in DNA: TGTGCCAGCAGTGGCCTAGCGGGATCCTACAATGAGCAGTTCTTC.